This record looks at one T cell receptor beta chain sequence and its context. The data were obtained in a study of blood T cell repertoires in COVID-19. Overall study: Acute-phase and convalescent COVID-19 samples originated in the United States, Italy and Spain. From T cells, B-cell-depleted T cells, or PBMCs came the material, which was cDNA or gDNA.

Individuals aged about 18 to 95 years were recruited from fewer than 25 US areas. Assay used: immunoSEQ multiplex PCR; TCRdb lists only in-frame clones, some missing. Of around 320,000 clones in the sample, about nine tenths were seen once. The V segment lost 3 bases and the J segment 10 bases; nucleotides outside the gene matches: 2. The germline gives CDR1 MNHNS, CDR2 SASEGT. There are 13 residues in the CDR3. Source material: PBMCs or T cells enriched from blood (not recorded which). This TCR derives from a woman in her fifties or sixties who had been exposed to COVID-19. The rearrangement links TRBV6-1 to TRBJ1-6, with 8 bases lining up with TRBD1. The CDR3 bases are TGTGCCAGCAGTGACAGGGGGCTGTCACCCCTCCACTTT. Protein: CASSDRGLSPLHF.